The 8 T cell receptor beta chains below come from one sample, sequenced in a study of blood T cell repertoires in COVID-19. The protocol was immunoSEQ multiplex PCR, while the TCRdb copy is restricted to in-frame clones and leaves out a portion. The table includes approximately 350,000 clones, around 92% detected once. Sequenced material: peripheral blood. These receptors all come from a man aged 40-49 years with acute or convalescent COVID-19.

The V call is TRBV11-2, the J call TRBJ1-1; D unresolved. The CDR3 has 11 residues. V was shortened by 5 bases and J by 3 bases, with 4 bases between the two germline ends. The germline gives CDR1 SGHAT, CDR2 FQNNGV. The CDR3 region has the DNA TGTGCCAGCAGCCCTTACACTGAAGCTTTCTTT. It is translated as CASSPYTEAFF.

The chain combines TRBV19 with TRBJ2-1; possible D gene TRBD1, 6 bases. Germline lookup yields CDR1 LNHDA and CDR2 SQIVND (reference sequence). V was clipped by 1 base and J by 6 bases, with 10 bases between them. The CDR3 is 14 residues long. The DNA of the CDR3 is TGTGCCAGTAGTATAGGTACAGGGAGCAATGAGCAGTTCTTC. It codes for CASSIGTGSNEQFF.

The chain's CDR3 is CASTSSLDGQGVSAFF. CDR3 nucleotides: TGTGCCAGCACCTCCAGCCTCGACGGGCAGGGGGTCTCAGCTTTCTTT. This chain joins TRBV7-9 and TRBJ1-1; 7 bases align to TRBD1. The CDR3 consists of 16 residues. Germline values: CDR1 SEHNR, CDR2 FQNEAQ (reference sequence). V shed 7 bases, J shed 10 bases, and the junction held 21 bases outside the gene matches.

V is TRBV6-5 and J is TRBJ1-6; no clear D. CDR1 and CDR2 from the germline V gene are MNHEY and SVGAGI. This CDR3 has 15 amino acids. Trimming removed 0 bases from V and 6 bases from J, with 9 bases in between. CDR3 in DNA: TGTGCCAGCAGTTACTCTGGGCGGGCTAATTCACCCCTCCACTTT. Translated, it gives CASSYSGRANSPLHF.

The chain links TRBV30 to TRBJ1-2; TRBD1 matches 7 bases. Germline V gene sequence: CDR1 GTSNPN, CDR2 SVGIG (reference sequence). The CDR3 is 14 residues long. Trimming removed 1 base from V and 3 bases from J; junction bases left unmatched: 5. The CDR3 reads CAWSAKGADYGYTF. For the CDR3, the DNA is TGTGCCTGGAGTGCGAAGGGGGCGGACTATGGCTACACCTTC.

The rearrangement uses TRBV3-1 (or the pseudogene TRBV3-2) and TRBJ1-4; maybe TRBD1 (5 bases). Trimming took 2 bases from V and 3 from J, leaving 10 bases between them. Germline V gives CDR1 LGHDT, CDR2 YNNKEL (reference sequence). The CDR3 runs 15 residues. The CDR3 DNA reads as TGTGCCAGCAGCCAACGCGGGGGAGCTAATGAAAAACTGTTTTTT. Residues: CASSQRGGANEKLFF.

This clone was observed a single time. The DNA of the CDR3 is TGTGCCAGCATGTCACAGGGCGAAGCTTTCTTT. Translating it yields CASMSQGEAFF. The rearrangement uses TRBV28 and TRBJ1-1; D possibly corresponds to TRBD1 (6 bases). Deletions cut 7 bases from V and 8 bases from J, with 11 bases between. The CDR3 is 11 residues long. Germline CDR1 MDHEN, CDR2 SYDVKM.

The V call is TRBV9, the J call TRBJ2-1, with TRBD2 matching over 11 bases. V trimming: 6 bases; J trimming: 8 bases; junction bases outside the gene matches: 25. The length of the CDR3 is 20 residues. Germline-derived CDR1 and CDR2 are SGDLS and YYNGEE. The chain's CDR3 is CASIPRKGGTYSGRGYEQFF. The CDR3 DNA follows: TGTGCCAGCATCCCCCGTAAAGGGGGGACCTATAGCGGGAGGGGCTATGAGCAGTTCTTC. The entire variable domain, with the rest obtained from reference TRBV9 and TRBJ2-1, is as follows: DSGVTQTPKHLITATGQRVTLRCSPRSGDLSVYWYQQSLDQGLQFLIQYYNGEERAKGNILERFSAQQFPDLHSELNLSSLELGDSALYFCASIPRKGGTYSGRGYEQFFGPGTRLTVL.